The 8 T cell receptor beta chains below were found in one sample sequenced in a study of response to subunit inactivated influenza vaccine. TCRdb reprocessed the RT-PCR reads via MiXCR and lists one record per CDR3 protein. The sample consists of 150,000 to 200,000 distinct CDR3 sequences, 11% of them appearing once. The sequencing here drew on non-naive T cells sorted from PBMCs, taken 40 to 50 days after vaccination. The receptors originated from a man aged 45-65 years who received an inactivated influenza vaccine.

This clonotype has only a few counts. J is TRBJ2-1 and V is TRBV6-1; D is perhaps TRBD1 or TRBD2 (6 bases each). V lost 6 bases to trimming and J lost 0 bases, with 12 bases between them. This CDR3 is built from 15 residues. Per the germline V gene, CDR1 is MNHNS and CDR2 is SASEGT. The CDR3 nucleotides read TGTGCCAGCAGGCCCGAGGGGGGCTCCTACAATGAGCAGTTCTTC. Translating gives CASRPEGGSYNEQFF.

This clonotype came up a few times. This chain joins TRBV24-1 and TRBJ2-3, with 14 bases fitting TRBD2. Looked up from germline, CDR1 is KGHDR and CDR2 is SFDVKD. V gave up 6 bases and J gave up 3 bases; unmatched junction bases: 4. This CDR3 is 16 amino acids long. In DNA, the CDR3 is TGTGCCACCAGTCAGGGACTAGCGGGGGCGACAGATACGCAGTATTTT. Protein product: CATSQGLAGATDTQYF.

This clonotype has a handful of counts. V is TRBV5-1 and J is TRBJ2-1; a possible D gene is TRBD1 (6 bases). This CDR3 contains 13 residues. Deletions cut 0 bases from V and 7 bases from J, with 8 bases between. In germline, CDR1 is SGHRS, CDR2 YFSETQ. CDR3 nucleotide sequence: TGCGCCAGCAGCTTGGCGGGACAAAATGAGCAGTTCTTC. This codes for CASSLAGQNEQFF. The variable domain in full, with the rest retrieved from reference TRBV5-1 and TRBJ2-1, is KAGVTQTPRYLIKTRGQQVTLSCSPISGHRSVSWYQQTPGQGLQFLFEYFSETQRNKGNFPGRFSGRQFSNSRSEMNVSTLELGDSALYLCASSLAGQNEQFFGPGTRLTVL.

This clonotype appeared a few times. V and J are TRBV11-3 and TRBJ2-3, with TRBD2 matching over 14 bases. With V trimmed by 3 bases and J by 5 bases, 7 bases remained unmatched. CDR1 SGHNT and CDR2 YENEEA come from the germline V gene. This CDR3 comprises 17 residues. Here the CDR3 DNA reads TGTGCCAGCAGCTTTGGGACTAGCGGGAGCGGGGGAGATACGCAGTATTTT. Translated, it gives CASSFGTSGSGGDTQYF.

The rearrangement links TRBV3-1 to TRBJ2-1; possible D gene TRBD2, 6 bases. The CDR3 totals 14 residues. CDR1 and CDR2 (germline): LGHDT, YNNKEL (reference sequence). V was shortened by 0 bases and J by 6 bases, with 9 bases between the two germline ends. The CDR3 DNA sequence: TGTGCCAGCAGCCAAGATTTCGGGGGCAATGAGCAGTTCTTC. It encodes CASSQDFGGNEQFF.

This clonotype was seen only a few times. The genes are TRBV12-3 or TRBV12-4 and TRBJ2-2; 9 bases map to TRBD1. CDR3 length: 20 residues. The J segment lost 0 bases and the V segment lost 0 bases, leaving 11 bases of the junction unmatched. The CDR3 is CASSLALGGTGRPNTGELFF. In DNA form, the CDR3 reads TGTGCCAGCAGTTTAGCGCTTGGCGGGACAGGGAGGCCGAACACCGGGGAGCTGTTTTTT.

The chain links TRBV7-9 to TRBJ2-1; D might be TRBD1 (6 bases). The V and J ends lost 5 bases and 9 bases respectively, with 20 bases between them. This CDR3 is built from 15 residues. Germline V gene sequence: CDR1 SEHNR, CDR2 FQNEAQ (reference sequence). The CDR3 nucleotides read TGTGCCAGCAGCCCAGCACGACAGGCCTTGGGTGAGCAGTTCTTC. It is translated as CASSPARQALGEQFF. Full variable domain (rest looked up from reference TRBV7-9 and TRBJ2-1): DTGVSQNPRHKITKRGQNVTFRCDPISEHNRLYWYRQTLGQGPEFLTYFQNEAQLEKSRLLSDRFSAERPKGSFSTLEIQRTEQGDSAMYLCASSPARQALGEQFFGPGTRLTVL.

This clonotype has just a few counts. The J gene is TRBJ2-5, the V gene TRBV7-2, with a possible D match to TRBD2 (7 bases). Trimming cost V 5 bases and J 5 bases, with 15 bases left between them. The CDR3 is 14 amino acids. Germline V gene lookup returns CDR1 SGHTA and CDR2 FQGNSA. This CDR3 reads CASSRSGGRETQYF. The CDR3 nucleotides read TGTGCCAGCAGCCGTTCCGGGGGGCGGGAGACCCAGTACTTC.